This T cell receptor beta chain stems from a study of T cell repertoires in cytomegalovirus infection. This CDR3 region has 15 residues. V lost 6 bases and J lost 9; bases outside the gene matches: 11. Germline CDR1 reads DFQATT; CDR2 reads SNEGSKA (reference sequence). A single record per CDR3 protein comes from TCRdb applying MiXCR to the reads. The sample shows about 450,000 distinct CDR3 sequences, under 40% of them seen only once. The source is a human donor in good health (CMV status not recorded). Some clones in this sample may be carry-over from other donors' samples. The sequenced material came from PBMCs. The chain carries TRBV20-1 and TRBJ2-1; 13 positions agree with TRBD2. The CDR3, as DNA: TGCAGTGCCCTAGGGGGGACTAGCGGGGTTACTGAGCAGTTCTTC. Protein product: CSALGGTSGVTEQFF.